This T cell receptor (beta chain) was captured in a study of OX40 agonist ivuxolimab in advanced cancers. About the research overall: Ivuxolimab is an agonistic anti-OX40 (CD134) antibody, and patients were treated with it. The study gave patients intravenous ivuxolimab at 0.01 to 10 mg/kg every 2 weeks.

CDR1 and CDR2 (germline): SGHNT, YYREEE (reference sequence). V was pared by 0 bases and J by 3 bases, with 1 base of the junction left unmatched. The CDR3 spans 15 residues. The study's findings and limits: The CD4+ and CD8+ T cells in the blood had expanded clonally by week 6 at 0.1 to 3.0 mg/kg.

As regards this clone: Antigen: not known.

Sequenced by immunoSEQ multiplex PCR; TCRdb stores in-frame clones only, minus some. In the table there are approximately 90,000 clones, around 90% of which are singletons. The clonotype originates from an adult with an advanced solid tumor such as melanoma, head and neck, liver or kidney cancer. The starting material was CD4+ or CD8+ T cells sorted from blood, obtained in a trial of the OX40 agonist ivuxolimab. This chain joins TRBV5-4 and TRBJ1-3, with 9 nucleotides matching TRBD1. The CDR3 nucleotides read TGTGCCAGCAGCTTGGGGACAGGGGATGGAAACACCATATATTTT. Translation gives CASSLGTGDGNTIYF.